This TCR beta chain was recovered during a study of blood T cell repertoires in COVID-19. In the study overall: Acute and convalescent COVID-19 specimens originated in the United States, Italy and Spain. PBMCs, B-cell-depleted T cells, or T cells provided the cDNA or gDNA that made up the material.

Assay: immunoSEQ multiplex PCR; the TCRdb copy retains only in-frame clones and omits some. The sample yields 85,000 to 130,000 clones, 70% to 85% seen once. V shed 6 bases and J shed 0 bases, with 11 bases lying between them. CDR1 is LNHDA, CDR2 SQIVND, per germline (reference sequence). CDR3 length: 15 amino acids. Material: peripheral blood. The genes are TRBV19 and TRBJ2-2; perhaps TRBD2 as D (6 bases). This sequence was found in a woman aged 60-75 years with acute or convalescent COVID-19. CDR3 sequence reads: CASRPSESNTGELFF. In DNA, the CDR3 is TGTGCCAGTAGGCCTAGCGAGTCGAACACCGGGGAGCTGTTTTTT.